Listed below are T cell receptor beta chains from one sample, sequenced in a study of neurological immune-mediated disorders. Via MiXCR, TCRdb re-called the 5' RACE reads, giving one row per CDR3 protein. This table holds 69,000 or so distinct CDR3 sequences, roughly 4.5% found once. Source material: PBMCs. The receptors derive from a woman aged 65 to 85 with multiple sclerosis. The CDR3 runs from the conserved cysteine through the conserved F or W. D genes are given only for firm matches. Size tells how often a clone was seen (once, few, many) or the class of an expanded clone, and some rows leave it out.

>many|TRBV20-1|-|TRBJ2-7
CSAIPVTGASYEQYF
TGCAGTGCTATCCCGGTCACGGGGGCCTCCTACGAGCAGTACTTC
>many|TRBV5-4|-|TRBJ2-1
CASSLSLNEQFF
TGTGCCAGCAGCTTGTCGCTCAATGAGCAGTTCTTC
>few|TRBV6-6|TRBD2|TRBJ2-3
CASTDRGGSTDTQYF
TGTGCCAGCACCGATAGGGGAGGGTCCACAGATACGCAGTATTTT
>many|TRBV7-7|-|TRBJ2-2
CASSLGHNTGELFF
TGTGCTAGCAGCTTGGGGCACAACACCGGGGAGCTGTTTTTT
>-|TRBV7-9|-|TRBJ1-1
CASRLDRSRTEAFF
TGTGCCAGCAGGCTAGACAGGAGTCGCACTGAAGCTTTCTTT
>many|TRBV5-6|-|TRBJ1-2
CASSLDYTGMRYTF
TGTGCCAGCAGCTTGGATTATACAGGGATGCGCTACACCTTC
>many|TRBV5-1|-|TRBJ2-1
CASSLELYNEQFF
TGCGCCAGCAGCTTGGAACTATACAATGAGCAGTTCTTC
>many|TRBV3-1|-|TRBJ2-1
CASSHSRSYNEQFF
TGTGCCAGCAGCCACAGTCGCTCCTACAATGAGCAGTTCTTC
>many|TRBV5-1|TRBD2|TRBJ2-5
CASSLAGTSGTETQYF
TGCGCCAGCAGCTTGGCCGGGACTAGCGGGACGGAGACCCAGTACTTC
>many|TRBV9|TRBD2|TRBJ2-3
CASSVLAGAVDTQYF
TGTGCCAGCAGCGTACTGGCGGGAGCGGTAGATACGCAGTATTTT
>many|TRBV12-3/TRBV12-4|-|TRBJ1-1
CASSHSLMNTEAFF
TGTGCCAGCAGTCATAGTCTAATGAACACTGAAGCTTTCTTT
>many|TRBV6-1|-|TRBJ2-1
CASSEDRAEQFF
TGTGCCAGCAGTGAAGACAGGGCGGAGCAGTTCTTC